What follows are 7 T cell receptor beta chains derived from one specimen sequenced in a study of cytomegalovirus exposure and HLA in healthy donors. This PCR relied on a set of 60 Vbeta primers and 13 Jbeta primers. Data came from immunoSEQ multiplex PCR; TCRdb stores just in-frame clones and leaves some out. The table shows some 150,000 clones, with approximately 80% occurring only once. The sequencing input was PBMCs. These receptors were taken from a man aged 25-45 years in good health and CMV-seropositive.

This clone occurred a few times. The chain employs TRBV30 and TRBJ2-5; D may be TRBD2 (6 bases). The length of the CDR3 is 14 residues. The V and J ends lost 4 bases and 4 bases respectively, with 16 bases between them. Germline V gives CDR1 GTSNPN, CDR2 SVGIG (reference sequence). CDR3 nucleotides: TGTGCCTGGACGCCGGGGCTAGCGTTAGAGACCCAGTACTTC. Its translation is CAWTPGLALETQYF. Based on the CDR3 plus reference TRBV30 and TRBJ2-5, the full variable domain is SQTIHQWPATLVQPVGSPLSLECTVEGTSNPNLYWYRQAAGRGLQLLFYSVGIGQISSEVPQNLSASRPQDRQFILSSKKLLLSDSGFYLCAWTPGLALETQYFGPGTRLLVL.

V usage is TRBV7-9 and J usage is TRBJ2-7, with TRBD1 matching 8 bases. V gave up 1 base and J gave up 3 bases; unmatched junction bases: 5. From germline, CDR1 is SEHNR and CDR2 FQNEAQ (reference sequence). The CDR3 extends over 15 amino acids. The CDR3 sequence is CASSLGFGTGYEQYF. DNA for the CDR3: TGTGCCAGCAGCTTAGGGTTTGGGACAGGCTACGAGCAGTACTTC.

The V gene is TRBV6-1, the J gene TRBJ1-4, with TRBD1 identical over 8 bases. CDR1 is MNHNS, CDR2 SASEGT, per germline. This CDR3 is 16 amino acids long. V gave up 3 bases and J gave up 0 bases; unmatched junction bases: 3. The CDR3 region is CASSDGQGATNEKLFF. CDR3 coding DNA: TGTGCCAGCAGTGACGGACAGGGTGCAACTAATGAAAAACTGTTTTTT.

V and J are TRBV28 and TRBJ2-7, with a tentative D call TRBD2 (7 bases). Trimming stripped 6 bases from V and 0 bases from J, with 21 bases between. The CDR3 is 17 amino acids. Germline V CDR1 and CDR2: MDHEN, SYDVKM. CDR3 nucleotide sequence: TGTGCCAGCAGACCTGGGGCGGGGGCTCAGAGCTCCTACGAGCAGTACTTC. Translation gives CASRPGAGAQSSYEQYF.

The chain employs TRBV4-3 and TRBJ2-6, with D possibly being TRBD2 (5 bases). The V end lost 1 base, the J end lost 3 bases, and 13 bases lay between the germline ends. Germline CDR1 is LGHNA and CDR2 is YSLEER. This CDR3 has 17 residues. CDR3 protein: CASSQVRGLGGANVLTF. The CDR3 region has the DNA TGCGCCAGCAGCCAAGTACGGGGTTTGGGTGGGGCCAACGTCCTGACTTTC.

The chain employs TRBV5-1 and TRBJ1-1; 9 nucleotides match TRBD1. The germline V gene encodes CDR1 SGHRS and CDR2 YFSETQ. The CDR3 length is 15 residues. J gave up 1 base and V 3 bases, and 4 bases lay outside the gene matches. CDR3 protein: CASSSPGQGNTEAFF. CDR3 sequence (DNA): TGCGCCAGCAGCTCTCCGGGACAGGGGAACACTGAAGCTTTCTTT.

This chain uses TRBV6-5 with TRBJ1-3, with no clear D. This CDR3 contains 12 residues. The V and J ends lost 8 bases and 0 bases respectively, with 5 bases between them. CDR1 MNHEY and CDR2 SVGAGI come from the germline V gene. This CDR3 is CASGSSGNTIYF. CDR3 bases: TGTGCCAGCGGCAGCTCTGGAAACACCATATATTTT.